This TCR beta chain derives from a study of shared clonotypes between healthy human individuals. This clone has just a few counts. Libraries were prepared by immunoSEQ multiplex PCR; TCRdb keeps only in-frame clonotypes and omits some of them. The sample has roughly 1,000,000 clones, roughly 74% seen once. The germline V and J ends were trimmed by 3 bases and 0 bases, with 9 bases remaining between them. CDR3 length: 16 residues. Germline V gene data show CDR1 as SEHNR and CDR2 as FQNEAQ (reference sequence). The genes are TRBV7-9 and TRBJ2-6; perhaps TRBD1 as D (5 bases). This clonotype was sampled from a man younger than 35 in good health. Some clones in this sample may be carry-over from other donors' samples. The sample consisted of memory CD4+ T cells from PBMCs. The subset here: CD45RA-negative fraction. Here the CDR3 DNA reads TGTGCCAGCAGCTTCTGGGGCCGCTCTGGGGCCAACGTCCTGACTTTC. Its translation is CASSFWGRSGANVLTF.